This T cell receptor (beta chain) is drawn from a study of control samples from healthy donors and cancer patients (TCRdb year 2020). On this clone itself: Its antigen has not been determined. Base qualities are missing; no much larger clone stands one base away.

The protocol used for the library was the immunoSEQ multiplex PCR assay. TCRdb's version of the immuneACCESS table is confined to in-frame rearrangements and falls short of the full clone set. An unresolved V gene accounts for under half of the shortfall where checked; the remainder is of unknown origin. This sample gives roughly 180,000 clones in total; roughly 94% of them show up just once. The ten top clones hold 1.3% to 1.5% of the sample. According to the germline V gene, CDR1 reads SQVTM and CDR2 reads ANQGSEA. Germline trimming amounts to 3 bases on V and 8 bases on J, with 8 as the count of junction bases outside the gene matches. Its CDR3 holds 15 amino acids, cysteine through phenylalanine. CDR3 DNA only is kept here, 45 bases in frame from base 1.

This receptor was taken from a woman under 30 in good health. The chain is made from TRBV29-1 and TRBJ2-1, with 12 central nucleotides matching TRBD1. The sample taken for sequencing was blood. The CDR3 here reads CSVDPGQGAVDEQFF. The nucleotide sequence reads TGCAGCGTTGACCCGGGACAGGGGGCAGTGGATGAGCAGTTCTTC.